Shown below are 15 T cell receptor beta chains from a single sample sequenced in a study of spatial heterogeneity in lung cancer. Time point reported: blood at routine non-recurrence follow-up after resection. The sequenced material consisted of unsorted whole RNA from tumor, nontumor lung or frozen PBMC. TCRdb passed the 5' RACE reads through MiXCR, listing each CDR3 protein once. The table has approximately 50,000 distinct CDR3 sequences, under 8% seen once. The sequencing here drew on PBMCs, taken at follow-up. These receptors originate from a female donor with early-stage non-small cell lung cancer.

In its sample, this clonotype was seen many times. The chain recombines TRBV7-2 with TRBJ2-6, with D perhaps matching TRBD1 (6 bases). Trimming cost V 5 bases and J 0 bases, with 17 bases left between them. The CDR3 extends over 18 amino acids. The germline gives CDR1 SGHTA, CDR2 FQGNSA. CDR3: CASSRPGHWASGANVLTF. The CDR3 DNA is TGTGCCAGCAGCCGGCCGGGACATTGGGCCTCTGGGGCCAACGTCCTGACTTTC. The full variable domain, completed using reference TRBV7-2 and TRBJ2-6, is GAGVSQSPSNKVTEKGKDVELRCDPISGHTALYWYRQSLGQGLEFLIYFQGNSAPDKSGLPSDRFSAERTGGSVSTLTIQRTQQEDSAVYLCASSRPGHWASGANVLTFGAGSRLTVL.

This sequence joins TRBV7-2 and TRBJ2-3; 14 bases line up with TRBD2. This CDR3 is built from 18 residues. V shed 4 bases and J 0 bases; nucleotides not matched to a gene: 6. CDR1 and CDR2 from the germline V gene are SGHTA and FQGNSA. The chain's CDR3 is CASSSPGLAGASTDTQYF. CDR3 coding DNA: TGTGCCAGCAGCTCCCCGGGACTAGCGGGGGCTAGCACAGATACGCAGTATTTT.

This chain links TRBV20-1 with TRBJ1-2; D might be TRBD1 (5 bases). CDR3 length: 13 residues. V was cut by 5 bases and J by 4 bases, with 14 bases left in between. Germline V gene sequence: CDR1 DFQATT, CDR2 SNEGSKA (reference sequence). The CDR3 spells CSAVLQASYGYTF. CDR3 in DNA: TGCAGTGCTGTCCTACAGGCTTCCTATGGCTACACCTTC.

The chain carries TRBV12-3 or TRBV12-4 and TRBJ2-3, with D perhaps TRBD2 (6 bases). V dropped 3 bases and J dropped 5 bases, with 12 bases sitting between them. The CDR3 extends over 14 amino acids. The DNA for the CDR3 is TGTGCCAGCAGTTTGCGTAGCGGCAAAGATACGCAGTATTTT. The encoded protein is CASSLRSGKDTQYF.

The CDR3 nucleotides read TGTGCCAGCAGACAGAGCGACAGGCAGAACACCGGGGAGCTGTTTTTT. It specifies CASRQSDRQNTGELFF. The chain is built from TRBV12-3 or TRBV12-4 and TRBJ2-2; D possibly corresponds to TRBD1 (6 bases). This CDR3 is 16 amino acids long. Deletions cut 6 bases from V and 1 base from J, with 15 bases between.

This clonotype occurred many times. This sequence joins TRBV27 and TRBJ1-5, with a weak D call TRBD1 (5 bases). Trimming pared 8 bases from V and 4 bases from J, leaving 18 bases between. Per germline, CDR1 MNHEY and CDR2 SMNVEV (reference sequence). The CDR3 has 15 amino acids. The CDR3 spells CASPPWRQNNQPQHF. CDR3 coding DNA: TGTGCCAGCCCCCCCTGGAGACAGAATAATCAGCCCCAGCATTTT.

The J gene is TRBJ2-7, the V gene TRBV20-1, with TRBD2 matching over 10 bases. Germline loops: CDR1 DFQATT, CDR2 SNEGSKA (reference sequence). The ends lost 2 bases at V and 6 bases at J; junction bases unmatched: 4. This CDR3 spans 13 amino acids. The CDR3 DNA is TGCAGTGCTAGAATTCGGACTAGCGGCGAGCAGTACTTC. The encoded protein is CSARIRTSGEQYF.

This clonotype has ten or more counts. CDR3 amino acids: CASSLNGYEQYF. Written as DNA, the CDR3 is TGTGCCAGCAGCTTAAATGGATACGAGCAGTACTTC. The chain carries TRBV7-6 and TRBJ2-7, with D unclear. CDR3 length: 12 residues. Trimming cost V 2 bases and J 4 bases, with 6 bases left between them. Germline V gene data show CDR1 as SGHVS and CDR2 as FNYEAQ.

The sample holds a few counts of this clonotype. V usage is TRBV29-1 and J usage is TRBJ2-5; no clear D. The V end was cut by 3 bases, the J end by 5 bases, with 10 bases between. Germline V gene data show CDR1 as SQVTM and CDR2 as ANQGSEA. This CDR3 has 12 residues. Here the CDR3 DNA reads TGCAGCGTTGACAAGGCCGCGGAGACCCAGTACTTC. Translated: CSVDKAAETQYF. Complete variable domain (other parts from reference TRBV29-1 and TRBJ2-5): SAVISQKPSRDICQRGTSLTIQCQVDSQVTMMFWYRQQPGQSLTLIATANQGSEATYESGFVIDKFPISRPNLTFSTLTVSNMSPEDSSIYLCSVDKAAETQYFGPGTRLLVL.

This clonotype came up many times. The CDR3 loop reads CAIRTGANTEAFF. Written as DNA, the CDR3 is TGTGCCATCAGGACAGGGGCCAACACTGAAGCTTTCTTT. The chain joins TRBV10-3 to TRBJ1-1; TRBD1 matches at 8 bases. After removal of 6 bases from V and 2 bases from J, the junction contained 2 bases not matched to a gene. Germline V CDR1 and CDR2: ENHRY, SYGVKD. This CDR3 comprises 13 residues.

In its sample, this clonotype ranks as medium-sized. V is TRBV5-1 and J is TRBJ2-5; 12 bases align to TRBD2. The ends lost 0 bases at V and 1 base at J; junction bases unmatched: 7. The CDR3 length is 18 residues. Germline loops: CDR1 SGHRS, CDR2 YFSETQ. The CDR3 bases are TGCGCCAGCAGCTTGGGGATGACTAGCGGGGGTCCCCAAGAGACCCAGTACTTC. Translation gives CASSLGMTSGGPQETQYF.

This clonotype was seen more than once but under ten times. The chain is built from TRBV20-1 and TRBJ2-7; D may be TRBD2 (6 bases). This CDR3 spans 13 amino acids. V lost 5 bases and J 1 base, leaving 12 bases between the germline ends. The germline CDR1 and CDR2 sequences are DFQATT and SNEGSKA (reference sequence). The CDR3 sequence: CSAPKAGSYEQYF. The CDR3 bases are TGCAGTGCTCCGAAAGCGGGTTCCTACGAGCAGTACTTC.

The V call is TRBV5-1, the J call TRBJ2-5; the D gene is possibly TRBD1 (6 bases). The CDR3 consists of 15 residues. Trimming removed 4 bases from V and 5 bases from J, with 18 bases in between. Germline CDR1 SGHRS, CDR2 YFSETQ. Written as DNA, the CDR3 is TGCGCCAGCAGCCCCTCGCCCGACAGGTCTGAGACCCAGTACTTC. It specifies CASSPSPDRSETQYF.

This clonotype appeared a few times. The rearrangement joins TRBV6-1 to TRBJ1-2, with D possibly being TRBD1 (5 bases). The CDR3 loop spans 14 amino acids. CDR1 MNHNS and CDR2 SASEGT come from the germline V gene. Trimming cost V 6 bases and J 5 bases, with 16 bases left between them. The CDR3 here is CASRISGTAYGYTF. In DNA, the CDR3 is TGTGCCAGCAGAATATCTGGGACGGCGTATGGCTACACCTTC.

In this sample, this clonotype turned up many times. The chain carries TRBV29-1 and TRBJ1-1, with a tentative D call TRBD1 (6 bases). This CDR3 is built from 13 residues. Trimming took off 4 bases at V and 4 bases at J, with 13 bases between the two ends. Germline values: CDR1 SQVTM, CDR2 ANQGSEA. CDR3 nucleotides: TGCAGCGTTGCAGCAGGGGTGGGCACTGAAGCTTTCTTT. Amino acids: CSVAAGVGTEAFF.